The entry below gives a single TCR beta chain sequence along with its context. The data originate from a study of T cells expressing NK-cell markers. TCRdb reprocessed the 5' RACE reads and keeps a single row for each CDR3 protein, giving no DNA. Across about 120,000 distinct CDR3 sequences, the top ten clones capture roughly 20% of the sample. CDR1 and CDR2 from the germline V gene are MNHEY and SVGEGT. The CDR3 length is 16 residues. This TCR came from a woman aged 18 to 75 in good health. The sample taken for sequencing was blood T cells: a sorted CD56 or NKG2C T cell subset, CD4+ or CD8+ T cells, or bulk PBMC T cells (not recorded which). The chain links TRBV6-2 or TRBV6-3 to TRBJ2-7; checking the TCRdb D call of TRBD2 is not possible without DNA. CDR3 region: CASNPIPSGSPYEQYF.